The clone carrying this T cell receptor beta chain has more than one count but fewer than ten. Its antigen is unknown. Germline V gene data show CDR1 as SEHNR and CDR2 as FQNEAQ (reference sequence). Germline trimming cut 4 bases from V and 0 bases from J; bases unmatched to any gene: 2. This CDR3 has 15 amino acids. The data are from a study of T cells after yellow fever vaccination. One entry per CDR3 protein, called by TCRdb with MiXCR from the 5' RACE reads. Found here are some 120,000 distinct CDR3 sequences, 8.4% of them singletons; the top ten hold 25%. General study findings and limits: Reappearance after the booster was seen for most primary-vaccination clones, at 95% to 98% CD4 and roughly 90% CD8.

Sequenced material: CD8+ T cells sorted from PBMCs, taken 45 days after the yellow fever booster vaccination. The clonotype originates from a man aged 25 to 45 who received the YFV17D yellow fever vaccine. This chain links TRBV7-9 with TRBJ2-2, with 7 bases that match TRBD1. CDR3 nucleotide sequence: TGTGCCAGCAGCTCCGGACAGGCGAACACCGGGGAGCTGTTTTTT. Amino acid sequence: CASSSGQANTGELFF.